This T cell receptor (beta chain) emerged from a study of cytomegalovirus exposure and HLA in healthy donors (TCRdb year 2017). Background for the entire study: In an earlier analysis of roughly 500 of the donors, 276 Gb of sequence data and approximately 120 million unique TCR beta sequences from some 170 million T cells were reported. All discovery cohort repertoires had been generated using a single sequencing platform. Rather than using new phenotypic data, the later analysis identified candidate immune exposures from TCR beta sequences and from how often those sequences occurred across donors. A later analysis re-analyzed previously published TCR beta repertoires from 550 to 700 donors and added high-resolution HLA genotyping to study TCR occurrence patterns. Along with the 666-subject first cohort, a separate validation cohort of over a hundred different subjects was used. In a later genetic analysis, genome-wide SNP genotypes for 398 of the 666 donors were used, and that subset was treated as a discovery cohort. The study used immunosequencing to profile the T cell repertoires of some 600 subjects and linked those repertoires to cytomegalovirus serostatus. HLA typing included class I and class II loci at four-digit resolution. The study was designed to test whether signatures of past pathogen exposure could be identified by cataloging public T cell receptors. To predict cytomegalovirus infection status, the study combined high-throughput TCR immunosequencing, statistical association of individual TCRs with disease status, and machine learning. To decide whether each TCR beta V gene segment behaved as functional or pseudogenic, an earlier analysis of fewer than 750 of the donors relied on high-throughput TCR beta sequencing. About 280 gigabases of sequencing data and 91 million or so unique TCR sequences made up an early release that covered some 640 HLA-typed donors. Typing coverage differed by locus: A, B, C, DRB1 and DQB1 were typed in about 629-640 donors, DQA1 in about 550, DPA1 in around 610, and DPB1 in just under 490. Among a few hundred genotyped donors of the cohort, an average of approximately 250,000 unique TCR beta nucleotide sequences were sequenced per donor, 15% to 20% of them non-productive. Because of strong linkage in the cohort, roughly five DR-DQ haplotypes were treated as single units for association and clustering. Of the roughly 400 genotyped donors, roughly 80% were placed in the genetic ancestry cluster associated with self-reported Caucasian donors. Donor age, sex, ethnicity and CMV serostatus were compiled together with the repertoire data. Results and caveats for the whole study, not just this receptor: A cluster of highly shared sequence variants was judged likely to represent a technical artifact of the sequencing pipeline. Across donors, most TCR sequences were observed very rarely, whereas some public TCRs were present in many individuals. Correlated functional status among segregating V segments might be attributable to linkage disequilibrium, but an unknown experimental factor could not be ruled out. Roughly uniform sequencing depth across donors was assumed in presence/absence analyses, although this assumption may not hold. In this cohort, only TCR beta chains were sequenced, and detectable features were limited by the absence of alpha or paired-chain data. In vitro tests confirmed that three of the cytomegalovirus-associated TCR beta chains recognize cytomegalovirus antigens. Because HLA typing was unavailable for some donors at each locus, only the typed subset was used in association tests. In an earlier analysis of roughly 560 of the donors, most TCR beta V segments were observed in productive rearrangements about 87% or about 30% of the time, broadly matching IMGT annotations. Several of the top co-occurrence clusters appeared to be linked to parvovirus B19, influenza, CMV and Epstein-Barr virus, according to a later analysis. A later analysis found that most CMV-associated TCR beta chains appeared HLA-restricted, with HLA associations seemingly driven largely by CMV exposure. A later analysis found that TCR association rates varied across HLA loci, with DRB1 alleles showing the most associated TCRs and HLA-C alleles the fewest. It was suggested by the authors that the approach could potentially be generalized to other disease states and immunological phenotypes. In a later analysis, HLA-associated TCR beta chains were found to be more clonally expanded and to have lower generation probabilities than equally common non-associated chains. Compared with the roughly 600-donor mean, donors in an Asian-associated ancestry cluster had fewer N-insertions in productive TCRs, according to a later genetic analysis. Because counts were too low, roughly 18 rarely observed V segments, including chromosome 9 orphons, were left out of the earlier analysis of 587 of the donors. The study gave a list of 150 to 200 TCR beta chains associated with cytomegalovirus. The classifier was reported to diagnose cytomegalovirus status with high specificity and sensitivity in both the original cohort and the validation cohort. Assigning TCR associations to individual alleles was difficult when HLA alleles, especially DR and DQ, strongly co-occurred. At a false discovery rate of 0.05, a later analysis linked fewer than 20,000 TCR beta sequences to specific HLA alleles. Because the 87-base-pair reads could not distinguish some IMGT-functional V segments, including TRBV6-2 and TRBV6-3, those segments were excluded. In a later genetic analysis, a missense DCLRE1C variant was associated with V-gene and J-gene trimming of TCR beta chains, and the association was replicated in an independent cohort. Immune exposure information for the cohort was limited to CMV serostatus. A further reported finding was that TCR beta sequences accurately predicted the HLA-A and HLA-B alleles for most subjects in the first cohort.

Taken from the germline V gene, the CDR1 and CDR2 loops are MDHEN and SYDVKM. Spanning cysteine to phenylalanine, the CDR3 consists of 16 amino acids. Kept here is only the CDR3 DNA, which spans 48 bases and is read in frame from base 1. V is cut back by 7 bases and J by 0 bases, with 11 bases in the junction unmatched. The cohort was made up of approximately 670 healthy bone marrow donors. All cohort members were sampled while nominally healthy, although unrecorded immune exposures were likely present. The donor tested CMV seronegative and was one of the 352 seronegative cohort members. Each donor provided a peripheral blood sample, and peripheral blood mononuclear cells were used for TCR beta sequencing. The Qiagen DNeasy Blood Extraction Kit was used to extract genomic DNA from the blood cell samples. The method was the immunoSEQ multiplex PCR assay. For the multiplex PCR, a mixture combining 60 forward primers for TCR Vbeta segments and 13 reverse primers for TCR Jbeta segments was used. The CDR3 region of rearranged TCR beta genes was amplified from genomic DNA with a multiplex PCR assay. The amplified TCR beta libraries were sequenced on the Illumina HiSeq System as 87-base-pair reads. As for the authors' bioinformatics: In a later analysis, about 80 million unique TCR beta chains were counted across the approximately 670 repertoires, and approximately 9.9 million of these chains were shared by at least two donors. Raw reads were error-corrected and collapsed into unique sequences with a nearest-neighbor algorithm that merged closely related sequences to remove PCR and sequencing errors. To assign V, D and J gene segments, CDR3 sequences were aligned to IMGT reference sequences. For a sequence to be retained, a match of at least six nucleotides to both a V gene segment and a J gene segment was required. Rearrangements were classified as productive when the CDR3 lacked stop codons and remained in frame with V and J, and all other rearrangements were classified as non-productive. CDR3 was defined according to IMGT convention as the region running from the second conserved V-encoded cysteine to the conserved J-encoded phenylalanine. The earlier analysis of 450 to 750 of the donors excluded any sequence lacking an unambiguous match to a single V gene segment. An earlier analysis of several hundred of the donors called V segments functional above 56.7% productive rearrangements and segregating when the between-donor standard deviation exceeded 5%. A statistical classification framework was developed to diagnose cytomegalovirus status using the catalog of TCR beta chain sequences. A later analysis assigned V and J genes by comparing TCR nucleotide sequences with IMGT/GENE-DB human TR gene sequences. Using the TCRdist pipeline, a later analysis assigned CDR3 sequences along with most-parsimonious VDJ recombination scenarios. A later analysis defined each TCR beta chain by its CDR3 amino acid sequence plus V-gene family, and excluded reads lacking a unique V-gene family. A later analysis removed 592 highly shared, low-generation-probability nucleotide sequences to deal with suspected cross-contamination and a sequencing artifact. For each public chain, a later analysis derived a clonal expansion index from normalized ranks of inferred template counts within each repertoire. Generation probabilities in a later analysis came from a VDJ recombination model fitted to out-of-frame rearrangements, and those results were checked against IGoR. A later analysis scored TCR-TCR, TCR-HLA and TCR-CMV co-occurrence with hypergeometric tests, applying a repertoire-size bias correction to TCR pairs. In a later analysis, false discovery rates were estimated by permuting HLA or CMV assignments 20 times. A later analysis grouped co-occurring TCRs with DBSCAN, adding TCRdist sequence similarity when clustering within HLA-allele-positive subsets. For co-occurrence clustering, repertoires with fewer than 30,000 or more than 120,000 public chains were excluded, along with roughly 5 repertoires with anomalous nucleotide sharing. Entries here come from immuneACCESS through TCRdb and include only in-frame sequences with V and J called. Some clones fail to appear in such tables; in the studies checked, an unresolved V gene covers under half of the shortfall, and the cause of the remainder is unknown. D and trimming were read from the DNA, whereas the V and J calls and clone size are those reported in that table. This sample lists 150,000 to 180,000 clones; 70% to 80% were detected once. The top ten clonotypes cover roughly 2% of the sample.

On this clone itself: Its antigen is unknown. No much larger clonotype is one base removed from it; base qualities were not supplied.

Material for sequencing was PBMCs. This clonotype was sampled from a man aged 30 to 39 in good health and CMV-seronegative. This sequence uses TRBV28 and TRBJ1-1; 7 middle bases align to TRBD1. The CDR3 has the sequence CASKGGQAYMNTEAFF. The DNA sequence follows: TGTGCCAGCAAAGGAGGACAGGCGTACATGAACACTGAAGCTTTCTTT.